These 27 T cell receptor beta chains were sequenced from one sample in a study of response to subunit inactivated influenza vaccine. One entry per CDR3 protein results from TCRdb running MiXCR on the RT-PCR reads. The data show about half a million distinct CDR3 sequences, with approximately 7.7% seen just once and over 10% held by the top ten. Sequences were derived from PBMCs from blood, sampled roughly 24 months after vaccination. All receptors come from a man in his fifties or sixties who received an inactivated influenza vaccine.

There are many counts of this clonotype. The chain couples TRBV28 to TRBJ2-2, with 7 positions matching TRBD2. The CDR3 length is 18 residues. Unmatched junction bases numbered 10, after V lost 3 bases and J lost 0 bases. Germline CDR1 is MDHEN and CDR2 is SYDVKM. The CDR3 is CASSLSLAEPSNTGELFF. The CDR3 region has the DNA TGTGCCAGCAGTTTGTCTCTAGCGGAACCCTCGAACACCGGGGAGCTGTTTTTT.

This chain connects TRBV5-5 to TRBJ2-2; D not resolved. This CDR3 contains 13 residues. V lost 4 bases and J lost 4, with 8 bases in between. Germline assignment: CDR1 SGHKS and CDR2 YYEKEE (reference sequence). CDR3 residues: CASSPGSTGELFF. The DNA for the CDR3 is TGTGCCAGCAGCCCCGGATCCACCGGGGAGCTGTTTTTT.

This clonotype was seen more than once but under ten times. The rearrangement links TRBV15 to TRBJ1-2; no reliable D call. Germline V CDR1 and CDR2: LNHNV, YYDKDF (reference sequence). The CDR3 is made up of 14 amino acids. With 4 bases removed from V and 0 bases from J, the gap between germline ends came to 9 bases. CDR3 bases: TGTGCCACCAGCATTCTGGGAGCTAACTATGGCTACACCTTC. Translation: CATSILGANYGYTF.

This chain links TRBV5-1 with TRBJ1-3; tentatively, D is TRBD1 (5 bases). Germline V gene data show CDR1 as SGHRS and CDR2 as YFSETQ. The CDR3 is 15 residues long. V dropped 0 bases and J dropped 2 bases, with 9 bases sitting between them. CDR3 sequence reads: CASSLEGLAGNTIYF. The CDR3 DNA is TGCGCCAGCAGCTTGGAGGGACTCGCTGGAAACACCATATATTTT.

The chain carries TRBV6-1 and TRBJ2-7; D gene ambiguous. Germline values: CDR1 MNHNS, CDR2 SASEGT. The ends were cut back, 2 bases at V and 0 bases at J, with 5 bases in the middle. The CDR3 extends over 13 amino acids. In nucleotides, the CDR3 is TGTGCCAGCAGTGAACAGCGCTCCTACGAGCAGTACTTC. Translating it yields CASSEQRSYEQYF.

This clonotype was detected a few times. The chain is built from TRBV24-1 and TRBJ2-2; D call uncertain. From germline, CDR1 is KGHDR and CDR2 SFDVKD. V lost 8 bases, J lost 0 bases, and 9 bases lay in between. CDR3 length: 14 residues. CDR3 nucleotides: TGTGCCACCATGCCGACCGCGAACACCGGGGAGCTGTTTTTT. This codes for CATMPTANTGELFF.

This chain uses TRBV6-1 with TRBJ2-7; TRBD1 agrees at 9 bases. After removal of 7 bases from V and 4 bases from J, the junction contained 14 bases not matched to a gene. CDR1 is MNHNS and CDR2 is SASEGT in the germline V gene. The CDR3 spans 16 residues. CDR3 protein: CASTDLTGGAGYEQYF. The CDR3 region has the DNA TGTGCCAGCACAGACCTTACAGGGGGCGCAGGGTACGAGCAGTACTTC.

This clonotype was found many times. This chain uses TRBV15 with TRBJ2-7; D is unclear. The germline CDR1 and CDR2 sequences are LNHNV and YYDKDF (reference sequence). This CDR3 region has 13 residues. V lost 2 bases, J lost 3 bases, and 8 bases lay in between. CDR3 DNA sequence: TGTGCCACCAGCAGACCCGGTTACTACGAGCAGTACTTC. Protein product: CATSRPGYYEQYF.

The chain has TRBV9 and TRBJ2-5; tentatively, D is TRBD2 (5 bases). CDR1 SGDLS and CDR2 YYNGEE come from the germline V gene. The germline V and J ends were trimmed by 0 bases and 1 base, with 10 bases remaining between them. The CDR3 totals 15 residues. CDR3 nucleotides: TGTGCCAGCAGCGTAGCTGCGGGCCTCCAAGAGACCCAGTACTTC. It is translated as CASSVAAGLQETQYF.

The V gene is TRBV30, the J gene TRBJ2-2; perhaps TRBD2 as D (5 bases). This CDR3 has 13 amino acids. Per germline, CDR1 GTSNPN and CDR2 SVGIG (reference sequence). Trimming shortened V by 7 bases and J by 6 bases, and 15 bases separated the two germline ends. The CDR3 DNA follows: TGTGCCTTACAGCGGCGTGGGGCCGGGGAGCTGTTTTTT. Translated, it gives CALQRRGAGELFF.

This clonotype showed up many times. The chain is built from TRBV5-1 and TRBJ2-1; D gene uncertain. Germline CDR1 reads SGHRS; CDR2 reads YFSETQ. Trimming removed 0 bases at V and 5 bases at J, with 9 bases between. CDR3 size: 14 residues. CDR3 amino acids: CASSLGIVDNEQFF. Written as DNA, the CDR3 is TGCGCCAGCAGCTTGGGTATCGTGGACAATGAGCAGTTCTTC.

This clonotype was counted only a few times. The V call is TRBV20-1, the J call TRBJ1-2; TRBD1 is a possible D gene (6 bases). Trimming left V 3 bases short and J 4 bases short, with 21 bases between. This CDR3 has 16 amino acids. Per the germline V gene, CDR1 is DFQATT and CDR2 is SNEGSKA (reference sequence). The CDR3 is CSASLEPQGKSYGYTF. The DNA of the CDR3 is TGCAGTGCTAGTCTCGAACCGCAGGGGAAGTCCTATGGCTACACCTTC.

This clonotype was counted at least ten times. J is TRBJ1-2 and V is TRBV11-2; D gene unclear. Germline assignment: CDR1 SGHAT and CDR2 FQNNGV. Trimming removed 0 bases from V and 0 bases from J, with 8 bases in between. The CDR3 is 15 amino acids. The CDR3 spells CASSLERVTNYGYTF. CDR3 bases: TGTGCCAGCAGCTTAGAGCGGGTTACTAACTATGGCTACACCTTC.

The chain has TRBV7-2 and TRBJ2-3; 11 bases match TRBD2. V shed 1 base, J shed 6 bases, and the junction held 9 bases outside the gene matches. The germline CDR1 and CDR2 sequences are SGHTA and FQGNSA. The CDR3 totals 17 residues. For the CDR3, the DNA is TGTGCCAGCAGCTTAGGGGGACTAGCGGTAAGGGCTGATACGCAGTATTTT. Translation gives CASSLGGLAVRADTQYF.

The chain carries TRBV9 and TRBJ2-5; 12 bases are a match to TRBD2. From germline, CDR1 is SGDLS and CDR2 YYNGEE. The CDR3 runs 16 residues. V shed 0 bases and J 5 bases; nucleotides not matched to a gene: 5. CDR3 sequence: CASSVASGRAVETQYF. The CDR3 region has the DNA TGTGCCAGCAGCGTAGCTAGCGGGAGGGCCGTGGAGACCCAGTACTTC.

The J gene is TRBJ1-2, the V gene TRBV6-1; the D is unclear. CDR1 and CDR2 from the germline V gene are MNHNS and SASEGT. The CDR3 is 15 residues long. Between the trimmed V and J ends, which lost 1 base and 2 bases, there was a span of 11 bases. The CDR3 nucleotides read TGTGCCAGCAGTGAAGTTGCAAAGCGGAACTATGGCTACACCTTC. Its protein product is CASSEVAKRNYGYTF.

This clonotype has ten or more counts. The chain recombines TRBV11-2 with TRBJ1-3, with D maybe TRBD1 (6 bases). Germline CDR1 SGHAT, CDR2 FQNNGV. The CDR3 spans 15 residues. Deletions cut 3 bases from V and 6 bases from J, with 15 bases between. CDR3 loop: CASSLGGQVANTIYF. The CDR3 bases are TGTGCCAGCAGCTTGGGGGGGCAGGTGGCAAACACCATATATTTT.

Only a few counts were recorded for this clonotype. This rearrangement joins TRBV12-3 or TRBV12-4 to TRBJ2-3; D is unclear. V was cut by 1 base and J by 2 bases, with 10 bases left in between. This CDR3 is 15 amino acids long. CDR3 in DNA: TGTGCCAGCAGTTTAGAGGTCTATCACACAGATACGCAGTATTTT. Translating gives CASSLEVYHTDTQYF.

In its sample, this clonotype was seen a few times. J is TRBJ1-2 and V is TRBV28; no firm D call. Trimming shortened V by 2 bases and J by 6 bases, and 4 bases separated the two germline ends. In germline, CDR1 is MDHEN, CDR2 SYDVKM. The CDR3 covers 11 residues. The CDR3 DNA reads as TGTGCCAGCAGTTTAGGAAATGGCTACACCTTC. This codes for CASSLGNGYTF.

V usage is TRBV3-1 and J usage is TRBJ2-3; 10 bases line up with TRBD2. V shed 11 bases and J 0 bases; nucleotides not matched to a gene: 17. Germline V lookup: CDR1 LGHDT, CDR2 YNNKEL (reference sequence). The CDR3 totals 18 residues. CDR3 amino acids: CASCQEMVAGGSTDTQYF. The CDR3 bases are TGTGCCTCCTGCCAGGAGATGGTAGCGGGGGGTAGCACAGATACGCAGTATTTT.

This clonotype showed up just a few times. CDR3 nucleotide sequence: TGTGCCAGCAGCTTGGGGGCAATGGTCTACGAGCAGTACTTC. Translating it yields CASSLGAMVYEQYF. The rearrangement links TRBV5-5 to TRBJ2-7; D is ambiguous. V dropped 0 bases and J dropped 3 bases, with 10 bases sitting between them. This CDR3 is 14 amino acids long. The germline CDR1 and CDR2 sequences are SGHKS and YYEKEE (reference sequence).

The rearrangement joins TRBV3-1 to TRBJ2-5; D remains ambiguous. V was cut by 5 bases and J by 4 bases, with 8 bases left in between. The V gene's germline CDR1 is LGHDT and CDR2 YNNKEL (reference sequence). There are 12 residues in the CDR3. The CDR3: CASSNAAETQYF. CDR3 nucleotide sequence: TGTGCCAGCAGCAACGCGGCAGAGACCCAGTACTTC.

This clonotype appeared many times. The J gene is TRBJ1-5, the V gene TRBV5-1; D gene unclear. Trimming took 5 bases from V and 1 from J, leaving 10 bases between them. The CDR3 contains 14 residues. Germline values: CDR1 SGHRS, CDR2 YFSETQ. The CDR3 is CASRADGSNQPQHF. DNA for the CDR3: TGCGCCAGCAGGGCGGACGGCAGCAATCAGCCCCAGCATTTT.

This clonotype occurred a few times. This chain uses TRBV11-2 with TRBJ2-5; D ambiguous. This CDR3 spans 15 amino acids. The germline gives CDR1 SGHAT, CDR2 FQNNGV. Trimming left V 5 bases short and J 4 bases short, with 17 bases between. Here the CDR3 reads CASSPEISLLETQYF. Here the CDR3 DNA reads TGTGCCAGCAGCCCAGAAATTTCGCTCTTAGAGACCCAGTACTTC.

This clonotype showed up many times. The chain has TRBV6-4 and TRBJ1-5; D is possibly TRBD1 (5 bases). The CDR3 contains 19 residues. Germline V gene data show CDR1 as MRHNA and CDR2 as SNTAGT. V was clipped by 6 bases and J by 3 bases, with 27 bases between them. The CDR3 spells CASSHGTTYGEVNNQPQHF. For the CDR3, the DNA is TGTGCCAGCAGCCACGGGACGACTTACGGGGAGGTGAACAATCAGCCCCAGCATTTT.

This clonotype was observed a few times. The J gene is TRBJ2-4, the V gene TRBV13; maybe TRBD2 (7 bases). Germline V gene sequence: CDR1 PRHDT, CDR2 FYEKMQ (reference sequence). The ends were cut back, 5 bases at V and 5 bases at J, with 16 bases in the middle. The CDR3 loop spans 15 amino acids. The CDR3 is CASSPRTGGQNIQYF. The DNA for the CDR3 is TGTGCCAGCAGCCCAAGGACGGGGGGCCAAAACATTCAGTACTTC.

This chain links TRBV27 with TRBJ2-1, with TRBD2 matching over 11 bases. In germline, CDR1 is MNHEY, CDR2 SMNVEV (reference sequence). Trimming cost V 5 bases and J 5 bases; bases outside gene matches: 8. The CDR3 sequence is 16 residues long. Written as DNA, the CDR3 is TGTGCCAGCAGTCGGCCCCTAGCGGGGGGTCACAATGAGCAGTTCTTC. This encodes CASSRPLAGGHNEQFF.